What follows is one T cell receptor beta chain and its context. Its specificity is not known. PCR employed 60 Vbeta and 13 Jbeta primers. This table comes from immunoSEQ multiplex PCR, and its TCRdb copy is limited to in-frame clones, with some not included. The data contain under 250,000 clones, 78% of them singletons. This entry belongs to a study of cytomegalovirus exposure and HLA in healthy donors. The donors were healthy bone marrow donors. Findings and limits, study-wide: Rare sequences made up most TCRs, while some public TCRs were found in many donors.

The source material was PBMCs. The origin of this receptor is a male donor in good health and CMV-seronegative.

As DNA, the CDR3 is TGCAGCGCCGACAGGGAGGCATATGGCTACACCTTC. This gives the protein CSADREAYGYTF. V usage is TRBV29-1 and J usage is TRBJ1-2; the match to TRBD1 covers 7 bases. The CDR3 sequence is 12 residues long. The germline CDR1 and CDR2 sequences are SQVTM and ANQGSEA. J lost 5 bases, V lost 7 bases, and 7 bases had no gene match.